Listed here are 32 T cell receptor beta chains from one sample, sequenced in a study of cytomegalovirus exposure and HLA in healthy donors (dated by TCRdb to 2016 to 2017). The library was produced with the immunoSEQ multiplex PCR assay. For the multiplex PCR, a mixture combining 60 forward primers for TCR Vbeta segments and 13 reverse primers for TCR Jbeta segments was used. Imported from immuneACCESS, the table was reduced by TCRdb to in-frame sequences with V and J called. These copies leave out some clones; in studies compared against another copy, an unresolved V gene accounts for under half, and the cause of the remainder is not known. This sample lists approximately 92,000 clones; roughly 80% were detected once. Jointly, the top ten make up 0.95% to 1.5% of the sample. Sequencing was performed on PBMCs. These receptors originate from a girl aged 2 to 10 in good health and CMV-seropositive.

There are a few counts of this clone. V usage is TRBV6-6 and J usage is TRBJ1-5, with 7 bases lining up with TRBD1. V shed 10 bases, J shed 7 bases, and the junction held 7 bases outside the gene matches. The CDR3 is 12 residues long. Germline CDR1 and CDR2: MNHNY and SVGAGI (reference sequence). Here the CDR3 DNA reads TGTGCCACAGCTGGGGACAGCCAGCCCCAGCATTTT. As protein: CATAGDSQPQHF.

The chain carries TRBV6-6 and TRBJ1-2; 7 nucleotides align to TRBD1. The germline V gene encodes CDR1 MNHNY and CDR2 SVGAGI (reference sequence). Trimming cost V 4 bases and J 3 bases; bases outside gene matches: 8. The CDR3 contains 15 residues. Here the CDR3 reads CASSFQSGGDYGYTF. As DNA, the CDR3 is TGTGCCAGCAGTTTCCAATCAGGGGGAGACTATGGCTACACCTTC.

J is TRBJ2-7 and V is TRBV28; tentatively, D is TRBD2 (5 bases). The CDR3 contains 15 residues. V lost 7 bases to trimming and J lost 5 bases, with 21 bases between them. Per germline, CDR1 MDHEN and CDR2 SYDVKM. The CDR3 protein is CASTSPEGPPNEQYF. CDR3 in DNA: TGTGCCAGCACCTCACCTGAGGGCCCTCCCAACGAGCAGTACTTC.

The V call is TRBV13, the J call TRBJ2-3; no firm D call. Per germline, CDR1 PRHDT and CDR2 FYEKMQ (reference sequence). V lost 2 bases and J 4 bases, leaving 4 bases between the germline ends. The CDR3 totals 12 residues. The CDR3 reads CASSLSADTQYF. Written as DNA, the CDR3 is TGTGCCAGCAGCTTATCCGCAGATACGCAGTATTTT.

The chain combines TRBV4-3 with TRBJ2-3; no clear D gene. The CDR3 sequence is 13 residues long. Deletions cut 2 bases from V and 0 bases from J, with 3 bases between. CDR1 LGHNA and CDR2 YSLEER come from the germline V gene. The CDR3 sequence: CASSQTSTDTQYF. DNA of the CDR3: TGCGCCAGCAGCCAAACTAGCACAGATACGCAGTATTTT.

The chain couples TRBV2 to TRBJ1-1, with TRBD1 matching 10 bases. The length of the CDR3 is 14 residues. The V gene's germline CDR1 is SNHLY and CDR2 FYNNEI. V shed 5 bases, J shed 5 bases, and the junction held 5 bases outside the gene matches. The CDR3 sequence: CASSPDRGKTEAFF. As DNA, the CDR3 is TGTGCCAGCAGTCCGGACAGGGGGAAGACTGAAGCTTTCTTT.

The gene calls are TRBV12-2 and TRBJ1-5. TRBV12-2 is assigned pseudogene status. The CDR3 has 17 amino acids. The DNA of the CDR3 is TGTGCAAGTCGCTTAGTATCTGTGCACTCTAGCAATCAGCCCCAGCATTTT. Translated: CASRLVSVHSSNQPQHF.

About this clone: A read error may account for a junction end that differs from germline. The chain is built from TRBV28 and TRBJ2-7; possibly TRBD2 for D (6 bases). The CDR3 loop spans 15 amino acids. Per germline, CDR1 MDHEN and CDR2 SYDVKM. The CDR3 sequence is CASTSRGGTSFEQYF. The DNA for the CDR3 is TGTGCCAGCACCTCCCGTGGGGGGACCTCCTTCGAGCAGTACTTC.

The chain has TRBV14 and TRBJ2-7; possible D gene TRBD1, 5 bases. The CDR3 is 16 residues long. V lost 4 bases, J lost 1 base, and 17 bases lay in between. Germline V gives CDR1 SGHDN, CDR2 FVKESK. This chain's CDR3 is CASSPTKPTASYEQYF. The CDR3 DNA is TGTGCCAGCAGCCCGACCAAGCCGACAGCTTCCTACGAGCAGTACTTC.

The chain carries TRBV18 and TRBJ1-2; D call uncertain. The CDR3 loop spans 14 amino acids. From germline, CDR1 is KGHSH and CDR2 LQKENI. V was trimmed by 3 bases and J by 3 bases, leaving 11 bases between them. The CDR3 loop is CASSPTGADYGYTF. In nucleotides, the CDR3 is TGTGCCAGCTCACCCACGGGTGCCGACTATGGCTACACCTTC.

The chain uses TRBV18 and TRBJ1-1; TRBD1 agrees at 8 bases. J was trimmed by 1 base and V by 3 bases; bases with no gene match: 7. CDR1 and CDR2 (germline): KGHSH, LQKENI. CDR3 length: 16 amino acids. The CDR3 loop reads CASSPLGQVGNTEAFF. The CDR3 DNA reads as TGTGCCAGCTCACCCCTGGGACAGGTCGGGAACACTGAAGCTTTCTTT. Drawing the rest from reference TRBV18 and TRBJ1-1, the complete variable domain is NAGVMQNPRHLVRRRGQEARLRCSPMKGHSHVYWYRQLPEEGLKFMVYLQKENIIDESGMPKERFSAEFPKEGPSILRIQQVVRGDSAAYFCASSPLGQVGNTEAFFGQGTRLTVV.

V is TRBV19 and J is TRBJ1-5; D gene unclear. Germline V gene sequence: CDR1 LNHDA, CDR2 SQIVND (reference sequence). Trimming took off 5 bases at V and 4 bases at J, with 9 bases between the two ends. This CDR3 has 13 residues. CDR3 loop: CASSGLLNQPQHF. DNA for the CDR3: TGTGCCAGTAGTGGACTGTTAAATCAGCCCCAGCATTTT.

As concerns this clone: Its ends do not fully match the called genes, so a read error is possible. The V gene is TRBV7-9, the J gene TRBJ1-1; D gene ambiguous. The CDR3 has 13 residues. The germline V gene has CDR1 SEHNR and CDR2 FQNEAQ (reference sequence). CDR3 sequence (DNA): TGTTCCAGCAGCCCTGGGAGGGTCACTGAAGCTTTCTTT. Encoded protein: CSSSPGRVTEAFF.

V and J are TRBV30 and TRBJ2-7; D might be TRBD1 (5 bases). From germline, CDR1 is GTSNPN and CDR2 SVGIG (reference sequence). The CDR3 loop spans 13 amino acids. V lost 2 bases to trimming and J lost 6 bases, with 14 bases between them. This CDR3 reads CAWSKDNLGEQYF. DNA for the CDR3: TGTGCCTGGAGTAAGGACAATCTCGGCGAGCAGTACTTC.

This chain connects TRBV19 to TRBJ1-2; TRBD1 matches 8 bases. The trim removed 4 bases at V and 8 bases at J, leaving 9 bases unmatched. CDR1 and CDR2 (germline): LNHDA, SQIVND (reference sequence). CDR3 size: 14 residues. The CDR3 spells CASSTPRGPGGYTF. CDR3 nucleotides: TGTGCCAGTAGTACTCCCAGGGGGCCTGGAGGCTACACCTTC. The full variable domain, its missing parts supplied by reference TRBV19 and TRBJ1-2, is DGGITQSPKYLFRKEGQNVTLSCEQNLNHDAMYWYRQDPGQGLRLIYYSQIVNDFQKGDIAEGYSVSREKKESFPLTVTSAQKNPTAFYLCASSTPRGPGGYTFGSGTRLTVV.

The chain couples TRBV2 to TRBJ2-5, with a weak D call TRBD2 (6 bases). Germline loops: CDR1 SNHLY, CDR2 FYNNEI. CDR3 size: 12 residues. CDR3 DNA: TGTGCGTCGCGCAGGGAGGAGGAGACCCAGTACTTC. This translates into CASRREEETQYF.

This clone has more than one count but fewer than ten. CDR3 residues: CASSLALGVNTEAFF. The CDR3 DNA sequence: TGTGCCAGTAGTTTAGCCTTAGGGGTAAACACTGAAGCTTTCTTT. The gene calls are TRBV19 and TRBJ1-1; D is possibly TRBD1 (5 bases). The CDR3 totals 15 residues. Trimming took 5 bases from V and 2 from J, leaving 15 bases between them. Germline CDR1 reads LNHDA; CDR2 reads SQIVND (reference sequence). Full variable domain (rest looked up from reference TRBV19 and TRBJ1-1): DGGITQSPKYLFRKEGQNVTLSCEQNLNHDAMYWYRQDPGQGLRLIYYSQIVNDFQKGDIAEGYSVSREKKESFPLTVTSAQKNPTAFYLCASSLALGVNTEAFFGQGTRLTVV.

The chain is built from TRBV9 and TRBJ1-3; perhaps TRBD1 as D (6 bases). CDR3 length equals 14 residues. Germline V lookup: CDR1 SGDLS, CDR2 YYNGEE. Trimming removed 0 bases at V and 4 bases at J, with 8 bases between. CDR3 DNA sequence: TGTGCCAGCAGCGTAGCAGGGGACGGAAACACCATATATTTT. It codes for CASSVAGDGNTIYF.

This chain uses TRBV5-6 with TRBJ1-1, with unresolved D. The CDR3 totals 15 residues. Germline V gene data show CDR1 as SGHDT and CDR2 as YYEEEE. Between the trimmed V and J ends, which lost 0 bases and 0 bases, there was a span of 9 bases. The CDR3 protein is CASSLGHTMNTEAFF. CDR3 bases: TGTGCCAGCAGCTTGGGCCACACCATGAACACTGAAGCTTTCTTT.

In its sample, this clone was seen a few times. V and J are TRBV28 and TRBJ1-4; 11 bases line up with TRBD1. The germline V gene has CDR1 MDHEN and CDR2 SYDVKM. The CDR3 runs 15 residues. V shed 5 bases and J 5 bases; nucleotides not matched to a gene: 4. CDR3 in DNA: TGTGCCAGCAGTGATGGGGACAGGGGGAATGAAAAACTGTTTTTT. Its protein is CASSDGDRGNEKLFF.

This clone has only a few counts. The V and J genes are TRBV29-1 and TRBJ2-7; TRBD2 might be the D (6 bases). Trimming pared 2 bases from V and 9 bases from J, leaving 11 bases between. Germline V gene data show CDR1 as SQVTM and CDR2 as ANQGSEA. The CDR3 sequence is 11 residues long. As DNA, the CDR3 is TGCAGCGTTGAATCTCAGGAGGGGCAGTACTTC. Translating it yields CSVESQEGQYF.

V usage is TRBV2 and J usage is TRBJ2-2; 7 bases align to TRBD2. The CDR3 length is 13 residues. Germline-derived CDR1 and CDR2 are SNHLY and FYNNEI. Trimming took 8 bases from V and 5 from J; bases not matched to a gene: 5. CDR3 DNA sequence: TGTGCCAGCGGGGTTAGCGGGACCGGGGAGCTGTTTTTT. Its protein is CASGVSGTGELFF.

This rearrangement joins TRBV7-2 to TRBJ1-4, with D maybe TRBD1 (5 bases). In germline, CDR1 is SGHTA, CDR2 FQGNSA. The CDR3 has 15 residues. V lost 1 base to trimming and J lost 8 bases, with 14 bases between them. The CDR3 nucleotides are TGTGCCAGCAGCTTAGTATTCCAGGGTCAGGAAAAACTGTTTTTT. It yields the protein CASSLVFQGQEKLFF.

The genes are TRBV25-1 and TRBJ1-1; D possibly corresponds to TRBD1 (6 bases). Germline CDR1 is MGHDK and CDR2 is SYGVNS. The CDR3 is 14 residues long. Trimming removed 7 bases from V and 5 bases from J, with 17 bases in between. The CDR3 is CASTKTGRTTEAFF. The CDR3 DNA sequence: TGTGCCAGCACTAAAACAGGGCGGACGACTGAAGCTTTCTTT.

The CDR3, as DNA: TGTGCCAGCACTGGGGCCCACCAATACCCTGAAGCTTTCTTT. Translating it yields CASTGAHQYPEAFF. V is TRBV27 and J is TRBJ1-1, with D possibly being TRBD1 (5 bases). V was shortened by 7 bases and J by 6 bases, with 18 bases between the two germline ends. Germline lookup yields CDR1 MNHEY and CDR2 SMNVEV (reference sequence). This CDR3 comprises 14 residues.

The chain combines TRBV6-5 with TRBJ1-2, with D perhaps TRBD1 (6 bases). From germline, CDR1 is MNHEY and CDR2 SVGAGI. The CDR3 runs to 13 residues. With 6 bases removed from V and 7 bases from J, the gap between germline ends came to 15 bases. The CDR3 nucleotides are TGTGCCAGCAGACCCCAGGGGCAGGGTGGCTACACCTTC. It yields the protein CASRPQGQGGYTF.

CDR3: CATSGRLAYTDTQYF. The DNA of the CDR3 is TGTGCCACCAGCGGAAGACTGGCCTACACAGATACGCAGTATTTT. V is TRBV15 and J is TRBJ2-3; D is unclear. V lost 5 bases to trimming and J lost 2 bases, with 14 bases between them. Germline V gives CDR1 LNHNV, CDR2 YYDKDF (reference sequence). This CDR3 has 15 amino acids. Based on the CDR3 plus reference TRBV15 and TRBJ2-3, the full variable domain is DAMVIQNPRYQVTQFGKPVTLSCSQTLNHNVMYWYQQKSSQAPKLLFHYYDKDFNNEADTPDNFQSRRPNTSFCFLDIRSPGLGDTAMYLCATSGRLAYTDTQYFGPGTRLTVL.

The chain combines TRBV4-1 with TRBJ2-7; 10 bases are shared with TRBD2. The CDR3 has 19 residues. J was trimmed by 2 bases and V by 4 bases; bases with no gene match: 17. CDR1 is MGHRA and CDR2 is YSYEKL in the germline V gene. The CDR3 coding sequence is TGCGCCAGCAGCCTTCGTCAGCTACAAAGCGGGAGGGCCCCCTACGAGCAGTACTTC. Translation: CASSLRQLQSGRAPYEQYF.

The V gene is TRBV19, the J gene TRBJ2-1; 9 bases agree with TRBD1. Germline trimming cut 6 bases from V and 6 bases from J; bases unmatched to any gene: 18. CDR1 LNHDA and CDR2 SQIVND come from the germline V gene (reference sequence). The CDR3 contains 18 residues. CDR3 sequence: CASRTDLQPGTGINEQFF. The CDR3 DNA sequence: TGTGCCAGTAGAACGGACTTACAACCCGGGACAGGGATCAATGAGCAGTTCTTC. The whole variable domain, filled in from reference TRBV19 and TRBJ2-1, reads DGGITQSPKYLFRKEGQNVTLSCEQNLNHDAMYWYRQDPGQGLRLIYYSQIVNDFQKGDIAEGYSVSREKKESFPLTVTSAQKNPTAFYLCASRTDLQPGTGINEQFFGPGTRLTVL.

Details on this clone: This sample includes further DNA sequences coding for the same CDR3. The chain uses TRBV27 and TRBJ2-2; D unresolved. Germline CDR1 and CDR2: MNHEY and SMNVEV (reference sequence). The germline V and J ends were trimmed by 3 bases and 5 bases, with 7 bases remaining between them. The CDR3 covers 13 residues. This chain's CDR3 is CASSFGGTGELFF. The CDR3 DNA follows: TGTGCCAGCAGTTTTGGCGGAACCGGGGAGCTGTTTTTT.

This clone occurred a few times. The rearrangement links TRBV7-8 to TRBJ1-4, with TRBD1 as a possible D gene (5 bases). The CDR3 spans 14 residues. Germline V CDR1 and CDR2: SGHVS, FQNEAQ. The V end lost 4 bases, the J end lost 4 bases, and 10 bases lay between the germline ends. The CDR3 DNA reads as TGTGCCAGCAGCTCCCGACAGATTAATGAAAAACTGTTTTTT. Translation: CASSSRQINEKLFF. Full variable domain (missing parts from reference TRBV7-8 and TRBJ1-4): GAGVSQSPRYKVAKRGQDVALRCDPISGHVSLFWYQQALGQGPEFLTYFQNEAQLDKSGLPSDRFFAERPEGSVSTLKIQRTQQEDSAVYLCASSSRQINEKLFFGSGTQLSVL.

V gene TRBV10-3 combines with J gene TRBJ1-2; a possible D gene is TRBD1 (6 bases). The CDR3 contains 14 residues. Germline loops: CDR1 ENHRY, CDR2 SYGVKD. Trimming removed 3 bases from V and 4 bases from J, with 12 bases in between. The DNA of the CDR3 is TGTGCCATCAGTGACCCGACAGGCCTCTATGGCTACACCTTC. Its translation: CAISDPTGLYGYTF.